The clone carrying this T cell receptor beta chain was seen ten or more times. This record comes from a study of human T cells and chemical hapten exposure. TCRdb processed the RACE reads anew with MiXCR; each CDR3 protein has one entry. The data contain approximately 400,000 distinct CDR3 sequences, roughly 5.3% of them singletons. Trimming removed 0 bases at V and 1 base at J, with 8 bases between. This CDR3 is 15 amino acids long. In germline, CDR1 is SGDLS, CDR2 YYNGEE. The time point: pre-sensitization, week 0. The treatment was: therapeutic diphenylcyclopropenone sensitization with weekly scalp DPC.

The clonotype comes from a woman aged 45-65 years with alopecia areata. Some clones in this sample may be carry-over from other donors' samples. The material sequenced was whole blood, taken in connection with sensitization to the hapten diphenylcyclopropenone (DPC). This chain connects TRBV9 to TRBJ1-5; no clear D gene. The CDR3 nucleotides are TGTGCCAGCAGCGTAGGGGGATGGAGCAATCAGCCCCAGCATTTT. Protein sequence: CASSVGGWSNQPQHF.